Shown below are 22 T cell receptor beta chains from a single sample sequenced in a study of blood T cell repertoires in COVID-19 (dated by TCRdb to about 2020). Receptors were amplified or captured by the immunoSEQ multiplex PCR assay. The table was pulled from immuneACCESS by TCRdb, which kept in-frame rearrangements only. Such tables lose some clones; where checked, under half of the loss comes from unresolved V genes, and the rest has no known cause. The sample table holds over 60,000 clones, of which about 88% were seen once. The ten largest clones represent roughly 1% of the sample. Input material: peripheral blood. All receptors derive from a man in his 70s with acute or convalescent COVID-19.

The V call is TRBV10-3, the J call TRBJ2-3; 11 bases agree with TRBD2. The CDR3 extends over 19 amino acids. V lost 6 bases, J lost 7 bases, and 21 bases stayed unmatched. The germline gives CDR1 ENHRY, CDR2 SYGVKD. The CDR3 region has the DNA TGTGCCATCAGCTCCCTCCCGGGACTAGCGGAATCCCTAGGGTATACGCAGTATTTT. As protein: CAISSLPGLAESLGYTQYF.

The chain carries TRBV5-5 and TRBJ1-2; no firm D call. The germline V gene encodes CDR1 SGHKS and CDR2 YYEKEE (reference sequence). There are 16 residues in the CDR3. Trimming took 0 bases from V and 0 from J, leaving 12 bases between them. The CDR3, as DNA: TGTGCCAGCAGCTTGGCATTTCTACCTACTAACTATGGCTACACCTTC. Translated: CASSLAFLPTNYGYTF. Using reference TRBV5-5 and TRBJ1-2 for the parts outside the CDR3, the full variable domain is DAGVTQSPTHLIKTRGQQVTLRCSPISGHKSVSWYQQVLGQGPQFIFQYYEKEERGRGNFPDRFSARQFPNYSSELNVNALLLGDSALYLCASSLAFLPTNYGYTFGSGTRLTVV.

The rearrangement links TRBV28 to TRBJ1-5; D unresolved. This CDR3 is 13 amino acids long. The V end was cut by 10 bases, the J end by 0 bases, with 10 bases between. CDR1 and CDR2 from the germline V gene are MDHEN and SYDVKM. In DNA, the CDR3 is TGTGCCATACAGCAAAATAGCAATCAGCCCCAGCATTTT. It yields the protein CAIQQNSNQPQHF. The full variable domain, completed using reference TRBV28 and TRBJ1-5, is DVKVTQSSRYLVKRTGEKVFLECVQDMDHENMFWYRQDPGLGLRLIYFSYDVKMKEKGDIPEGYSVSREKKERFSLILESASTNQTSMYLCAIQQNSNQPQHFGDGTRLSIL.

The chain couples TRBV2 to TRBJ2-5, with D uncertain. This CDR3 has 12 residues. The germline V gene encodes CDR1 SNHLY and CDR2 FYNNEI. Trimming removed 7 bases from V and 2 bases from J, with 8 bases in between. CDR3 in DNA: TGTGCCAGCATAGCAGCGCAAGAGACCCAGTACTTC. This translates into CASIAAQETQYF.

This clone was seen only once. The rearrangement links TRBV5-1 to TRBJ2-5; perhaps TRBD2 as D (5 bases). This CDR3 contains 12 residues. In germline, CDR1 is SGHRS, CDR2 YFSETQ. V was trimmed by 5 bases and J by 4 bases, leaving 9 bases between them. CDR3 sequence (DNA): TGCGCCAGCAGACTTGAGGGAGAGACCCAGTACTTC. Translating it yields CASRLEGETQYF.

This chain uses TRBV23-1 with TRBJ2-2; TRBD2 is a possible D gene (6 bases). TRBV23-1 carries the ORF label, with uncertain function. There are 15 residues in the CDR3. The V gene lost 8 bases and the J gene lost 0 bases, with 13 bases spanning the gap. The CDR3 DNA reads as TGCGCCAGCCACACTAGCATATCGAACACCGGGGAGCTGTTTTTT. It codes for CASHTSISNTGELFF.

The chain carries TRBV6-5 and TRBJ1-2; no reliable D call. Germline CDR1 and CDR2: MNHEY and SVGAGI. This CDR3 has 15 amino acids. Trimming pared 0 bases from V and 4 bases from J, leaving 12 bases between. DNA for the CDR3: TGTGCCAGCAGTTACTCGAGTCAGGTGTCCTATGGCTACACCTTC. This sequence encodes CASSYSSQVSYGYTF.

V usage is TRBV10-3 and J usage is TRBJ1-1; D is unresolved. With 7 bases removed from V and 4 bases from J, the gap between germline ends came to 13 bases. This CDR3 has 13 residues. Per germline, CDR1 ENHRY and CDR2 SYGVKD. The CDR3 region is CAITHEVGTEAFF. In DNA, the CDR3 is TGTGCCATCACCCATGAGGTGGGCACTGAAGCTTTCTTT.

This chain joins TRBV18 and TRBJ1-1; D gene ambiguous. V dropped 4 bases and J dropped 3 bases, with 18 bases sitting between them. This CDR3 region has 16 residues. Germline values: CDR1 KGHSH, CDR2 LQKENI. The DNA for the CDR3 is TGTGCCAGCTCACGACCCCCCCGGGTCGGTTACACTGAAGCTTTCTTT. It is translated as CASSRPPRVGYTEAFF.

The CDR3 loop reads CASSLRPGPSRTDTQYF. The CDR3 coding sequence is TGTGCCAGCAGCTTAAGACCAGGGCCGAGCCGCACAGATACGCAGTATTTT. This chain joins TRBV7-8 and TRBJ2-3, with D tentatively TRBD1 (5 bases). Germline V gives CDR1 SGHVS, CDR2 FQNEAQ. V was pared by 2 bases and J by 1 base, with 16 bases between. The CDR3 has 17 residues.

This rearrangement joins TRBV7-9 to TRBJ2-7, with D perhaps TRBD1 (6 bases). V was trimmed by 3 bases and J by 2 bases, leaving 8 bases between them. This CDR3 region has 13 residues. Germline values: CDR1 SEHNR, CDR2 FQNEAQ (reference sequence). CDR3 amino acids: CASSFGTTYEQYF. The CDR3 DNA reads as TGTGCCAGCAGCTTCGGGACAACCTACGAGCAGTACTTC. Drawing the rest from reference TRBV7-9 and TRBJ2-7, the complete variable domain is DTGVSQNPRHKITKRGQNVTFRCDPISEHNRLYWYRQTLGQGPEFLTYFQNEAQLEKSRLLSDRFSAERPKGSFSTLEIQRTEQGDSAMYLCASSFGTTYEQYFGPGTRLTVT.

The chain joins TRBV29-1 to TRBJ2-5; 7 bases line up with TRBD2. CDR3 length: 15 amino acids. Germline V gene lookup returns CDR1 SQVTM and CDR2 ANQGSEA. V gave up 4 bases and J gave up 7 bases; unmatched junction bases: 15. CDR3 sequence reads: CSVGGGRASTGTQYF. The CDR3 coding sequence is TGCAGCGTTGGGGGTGGGAGGGCCTCTACTGGGACCCAGTACTTC.

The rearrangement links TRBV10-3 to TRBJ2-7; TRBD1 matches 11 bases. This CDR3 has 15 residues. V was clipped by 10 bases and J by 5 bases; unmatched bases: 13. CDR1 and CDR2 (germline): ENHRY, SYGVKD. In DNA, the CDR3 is TGTGCCACGGACAGGGGGCGAACCCTTGTCGACGAGCAGTACTTC. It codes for CATDRGRTLVDEQYF.

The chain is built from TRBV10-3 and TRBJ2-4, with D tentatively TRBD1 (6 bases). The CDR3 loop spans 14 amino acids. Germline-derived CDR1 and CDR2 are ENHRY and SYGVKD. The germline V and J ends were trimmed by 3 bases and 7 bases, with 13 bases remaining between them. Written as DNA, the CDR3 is TGTGCCATCAGTGAACAGGGCCTACAGAACATTCAGTACTTC. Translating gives CAISEQGLQNIQYF.

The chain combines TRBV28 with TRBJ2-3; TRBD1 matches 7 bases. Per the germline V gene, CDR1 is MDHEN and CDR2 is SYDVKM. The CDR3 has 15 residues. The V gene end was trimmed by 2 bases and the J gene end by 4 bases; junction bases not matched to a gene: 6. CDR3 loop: CASSLRVTGADTQYF. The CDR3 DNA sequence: TGTGCCAGCAGTTTAAGGGTAACAGGGGCAGATACGCAGTATTTT.

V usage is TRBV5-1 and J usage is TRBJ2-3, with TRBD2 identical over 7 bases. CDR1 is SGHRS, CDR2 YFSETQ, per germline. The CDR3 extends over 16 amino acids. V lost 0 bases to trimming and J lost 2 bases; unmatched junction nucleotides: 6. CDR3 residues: CASSLVLAVTTDTQYF. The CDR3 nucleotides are TGCGCCAGCAGCTTGGTTCTAGCGGTTACCACAGATACGCAGTATTTT.

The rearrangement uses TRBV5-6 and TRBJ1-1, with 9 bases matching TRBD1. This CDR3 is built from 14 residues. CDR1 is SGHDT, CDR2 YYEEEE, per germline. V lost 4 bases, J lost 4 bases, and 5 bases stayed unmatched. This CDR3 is CASSGDREGTEAFF. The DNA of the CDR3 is TGTGCCAGCAGCGGGGACAGGGAGGGCACTGAAGCTTTCTTT.

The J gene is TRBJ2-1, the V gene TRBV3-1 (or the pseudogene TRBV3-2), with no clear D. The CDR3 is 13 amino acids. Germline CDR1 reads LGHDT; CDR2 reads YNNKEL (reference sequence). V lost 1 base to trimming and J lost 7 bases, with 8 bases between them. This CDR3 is CASSQVPGNEQFF. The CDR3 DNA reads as TGTGCCAGCAGCCAAGTCCCCGGGAATGAGCAGTTCTTC.

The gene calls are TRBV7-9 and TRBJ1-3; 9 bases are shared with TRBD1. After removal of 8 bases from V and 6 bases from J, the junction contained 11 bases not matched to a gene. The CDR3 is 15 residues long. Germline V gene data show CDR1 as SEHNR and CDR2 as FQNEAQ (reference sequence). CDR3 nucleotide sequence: TGTGCCAGCTCAGACACAGGGGGCGAGGTAAACACCATATATTTT. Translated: CASSDTGGEVNTIYF.

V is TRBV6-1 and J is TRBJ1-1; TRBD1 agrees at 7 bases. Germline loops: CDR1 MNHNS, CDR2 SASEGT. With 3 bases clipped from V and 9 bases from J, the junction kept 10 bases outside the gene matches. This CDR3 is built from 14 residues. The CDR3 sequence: CASSDRGTFLKAFF. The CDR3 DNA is TGTGCCAGCAGTGACAGGGGGACGTTTCTGAAAGCTTTCTTT.

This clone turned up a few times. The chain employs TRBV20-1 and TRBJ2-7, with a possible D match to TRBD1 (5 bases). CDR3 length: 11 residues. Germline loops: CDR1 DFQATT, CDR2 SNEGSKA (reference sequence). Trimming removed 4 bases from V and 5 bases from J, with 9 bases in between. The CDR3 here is CSAKSGHEQYF. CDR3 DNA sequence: TGCAGTGCTAAGTCAGGGCACGAGCAGTACTTC.

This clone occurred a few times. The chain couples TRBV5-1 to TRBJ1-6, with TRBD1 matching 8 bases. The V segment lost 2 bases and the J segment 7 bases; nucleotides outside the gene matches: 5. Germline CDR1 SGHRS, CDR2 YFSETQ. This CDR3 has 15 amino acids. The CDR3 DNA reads TGCGCCAGCAGCTTACAGGGGGAAGACAATTCACCCCTCCACTTT. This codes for CASSLQGEDNSPLHF.